The 2 T cell receptor beta chains presented below share a single source sample, sequenced in a study of shared clonotypes between healthy human individuals. Naive CD8 populations comprised CD45RO-negative cells positively selected for CCR7, excluding terminally differentiated effector memory CD45RA+ cells. TCRdb keeps only in-frame clones here, not all; method: immunoSEQ multiplex PCR. The sample holds about 2.1 million clones, over 85% seen once. The specimen sequenced was naive CD8+ T cells from PBMCs. Receptor source: a man aged 18 to 30 in good health. Some clones in this sample may be carry-over from other donors' samples.

The chain couples TRBV15 to TRBJ2-7; possible D gene TRBD1, 6 bases. This CDR3 is built from 15 residues. Trimming removed 1 base at V and 2 bases at J, with 12 bases between. Germline values: CDR1 LNHNV, CDR2 YYDKDF (reference sequence). CDR3 loop: CATSRVTGGPYEQYF. DNA for the CDR3: TGTGCCACCAGCAGAGTGACAGGTGGTCCCTACGAGCAGTACTTC.

The gene calls are TRBV6-6 and TRBJ1-5, with TRBD1 as a possible D gene (5 bases). There are 16 residues in the CDR3. Germline-derived CDR1 and CDR2 are MNHNY and SVGAGI (reference sequence). V dropped 1 base and J dropped 5 bases, with 15 bases sitting between them. CDR3 DNA: TGTGCCAGCAGTTACTGGGGGGTTCTCGGAGATCAGCCCCAGCATTTT. Translating gives CASSYWGVLGDQPQHF.